The 31 T cell receptor beta chains below come from one sample, sequenced in a study of control samples from healthy donors and cancer patients. Some clones are missing from TCRdb's copy, which holds only in-frame ones; the method was immunoSEQ multiplex PCR. The sample contains roughly 180,000 clones, more than 85% of which appear only once. The sample comprised blood. The receptors here all came from a woman aged 40 to 50 in good health.

The genes are TRBV4-1 and TRBJ1-4; D is unresolved. Trimming cost V 2 bases and J 7 bases, with 8 bases left between them. This CDR3 contains 13 residues. The V gene's germline CDR1 is MGHRA and CDR2 YSYEKL. In DNA form, the CDR3 reads TGCGCCAGCAGCCAACTTATTCGTGAAAAACTGTTTTTT. Translation: CASSQLIREKLFF.

The chain employs TRBV19 and TRBJ1-5; D ambiguous. The CDR3 loop spans 20 amino acids. Trimming removed 1 base at V and 3 bases at J, with 25 bases between. Germline V gene sequence: CDR1 LNHDA, CDR2 SQIVND (reference sequence). As DNA, the CDR3 is TGTGCCAGTAGTATAGCAGGTGGTGGAGTGACGCGGACCGCCAATCAGCCCCAGCATTTT. Encoded protein: CASSIAGGGVTRTANQPQHF.

The rearrangement links TRBV19 to TRBJ1-3; D unclear. The ends were cut back, 7 bases at V and 0 bases at J, with 10 bases in the middle. Germline V gene lookup returns CDR1 LNHDA and CDR2 SQIVND (reference sequence). This CDR3 has 14 amino acids. This chain's CDR3 is CASTPWLSGNTIYF. CDR3 in DNA: TGTGCCAGTACCCCTTGGCTCTCTGGAAACACCATATATTTT. Full variable domain (remainder filled in from reference TRBV19 and TRBJ1-3): DGGITQSPKYLFRKEGQNVTLSCEQNLNHDAMYWYRQDPGQGLRLIYYSQIVNDFQKGDIAEGYSVSREKKESFPLTVTSAQKNPTAFYLCASTPWLSGNTIYFGEGSWLTVV.

In this sample, this clone turned up a few times. V gene TRBV18 combines with J gene TRBJ1-3; TRBD1 might be the D (6 bases). CDR3 size: 17 residues. CDR1 and CDR2 from the germline V gene are KGHSH and LQKENI. V was cut by 3 bases and J by 5 bases, with 20 bases left in between. Here the CDR3 reads CASSPPRGGEVRNTIYF. CDR3 coding DNA: TGTGCCAGCTCACCCCCGCGTGGGGGCGAGGTTCGAAACACCATATATTTT.

CDR3 region: CASSLEVRGSYNEQFF. CDR3 nucleotides: TGTGCCAGCAGCTTAGAAGTCCGCGGGTCCTACAATGAGCAGTTCTTC. This rearrangement joins TRBV7-6 to TRBJ2-1; a weak D match, TRBD2 (5 bases). This CDR3 has 16 residues. Trimming left V 1 base short and J 1 base short, with 11 bases between. Germline V lookup: CDR1 SGHVS, CDR2 FNYEAQ.

This chain connects TRBV7-8 to TRBJ2-3; 10 bases match TRBD2. The CDR3 covers 16 residues. Germline lookup yields CDR1 SGHVS and CDR2 FQNEAQ. With 5 bases clipped from V and 2 bases from J, the junction kept 7 bases outside the gene matches. CDR3 nucleotide sequence: TGTGCCAGCAGCCCTCGGACTAGCGGAGACACAGATACGCAGTATTTT. Its translation is CASSPRTSGDTDTQYF.

This clone has a single count. The chain links TRBV5-4 to TRBJ2-1; 8 positions agree with TRBD2. J lost 4 bases, V lost 9 bases, and 9 bases had no gene match. The CDR3 is made up of 14 amino acids. From germline, CDR1 is SGHNT and CDR2 YYREEE (reference sequence). The CDR3 region is CANGAGGVYNEQFF. As DNA, the CDR3 is TGTGCCAACGGGGCGGGGGGCGTGTACAATGAGCAGTTCTTC.

The V call is TRBV10-3, the J call TRBJ1-2; TRBD1 might be the D (5 bases). V was pared by 8 bases and J by 12 bases, with 19 bases between. Germline CDR1 and CDR2: ENHRY and SYGVKD. The CDR3 runs 12 residues. CDR3 coding DNA: TGTGCCATCTGTGCAAGGCCGAGAGGGGACACCTTC. Protein sequence: CAICARPRGDTF.

As concerns this clone: Other DNA sequences in the sample encode the same CDR3. The chain carries TRBV4-1 and TRBJ2-1; D remains ambiguous. The CDR3 covers 12 residues. V was clipped by 4 bases and J by 5 bases, with 6 bases between them. CDR1 is MGHRA, CDR2 YSYEKL, per germline. The CDR3 DNA follows: TGCGCCAGCAGCCCCACCGACAATGAGCAGTTCTTC. Translation gives CASSPTDNEQFF.

J is TRBJ2-2 and V is TRBV10-3; TRBD1 matches 7 bases. The length of the CDR3 is 15 residues. Trimming cost V 4 bases and J 4 bases; bases outside gene matches: 6. CDR1 is ENHRY, CDR2 SYGVKD, per germline. CDR3 DNA: TGTGCCATCAGTGGACAGGGCTTTGCCACCGGGGAGCTGTTTTTT. Translation: CAISGQGFATGELFF.

The rearrangement uses TRBV11-1 and TRBJ2-7, with a possible D match to TRBD2 (5 bases). Trimming shortened V by 5 bases and J by 2 bases, and 16 bases separated the two germline ends. The CDR3 spans 15 residues. Looked up from germline, CDR1 is SGHAT and CDR2 is FQDESV (reference sequence). CDR3 residues: CASSPTEVKAYEQYF. In DNA, the CDR3 is TGTGCCAGCAGCCCCACGGAGGTTAAGGCCTACGAGCAGTACTTC.

The chain has TRBV6-2 or TRBV6-3 and TRBJ1-5, with TRBD1 matching over 7 bases. The length of the CDR3 is 21 residues. The germline gives CDR1 MNHEY, CDR2 SVGEGT. Germline trimming cut 2 bases from V and 2 bases from J; bases unmatched to any gene: 21. The CDR3: CASSYTPARDSLWLGNQPQHF. The CDR3 DNA sequence: TGTGCCAGCAGTTACACCCCCGCCCGGGACAGCCTTTGGTTGGGCAATCAGCCCCAGCATTTT.

This rearrangement joins TRBV6-5 to TRBJ2-7; D is possibly TRBD1 or TRBD2 (6 bases each). This CDR3 is built from 12 residues. From germline, CDR1 is MNHEY and CDR2 SVGAGI. Trimming shortened V by 6 bases and J by 6 bases, and 12 bases separated the two germline ends. DNA of the CDR3: TGTGCCAGCAGCCCCGGGGGCACCGAGCAGTACTTC. Translated, it gives CASSPGGTEQYF.

V gene TRBV13 combines with J gene TRBJ2-7; 9 positions match TRBD2. The junction had 5 bases not matched to a gene; V was cut back by 6 bases and J by 2 bases. There are 14 residues in the CDR3. The germline V gene has CDR1 PRHDT and CDR2 FYEKMQ (reference sequence). The CDR3 sequence: CASSHSGGPYEQYF. CDR3 DNA: TGTGCCAGCAGTCATAGCGGGGGCCCCTACGAGCAGTACTTC. The full variable domain, rest sourced from reference TRBV13 and TRBJ2-7, is AAGVIQSPRHLIKEKRETATLKCYPIPRHDTVYWYQQGPGQDPQFLISFYEKMQSDKGSIPDRFSAQQFSDYHSELNMSSLELGDSALYFCASSHSGGPYEQYFGPGTRLTVT.

V gene TRBV4-1 combines with J gene TRBJ2-1, with D uncertain. Trimming took 0 bases from V and 8 from J, leaving 11 bases between them. CDR1 is MGHRA and CDR2 is YSYEKL in the germline V gene. The length of the CDR3 is 14 residues. The chain's CDR3 is CASSQDGPGHEQFF. CDR3 bases: TGCGCCAGCAGCCAAGATGGACCGGGCCATGAGCAGTTCTTC.

The chain couples TRBV9 to TRBJ2-3, with D possibly being TRBD2 (6 bases). CDR1 is SGDLS, CDR2 YYNGEE, per germline. The V and J ends lost 3 bases and 2 bases respectively, with 13 bases between them. The CDR3 length is 15 residues. CDR3 nucleotides: TGTGCCAGCAGCGAGAAACGGGGGATCACAGATACGCAGTATTTT. Translating it yields CASSEKRGITDTQYF.

V and J are TRBV5-1 and TRBJ1-1; D is ambiguous. This CDR3 region has 14 residues. Trimming stripped 5 bases from V and 0 bases from J, with 11 bases between. The germline CDR1 and CDR2 sequences are SGHRS and YFSETQ. The CDR3 DNA sequence: TGCGCCAGCAGGAAAGGACTTTTGAACACTGAAGCTTTCTTT. Translating it yields CASRKGLLNTEAFF.

The gene calls are TRBV6-6 and TRBJ2-1; D remains unclear. Germline V gene sequence: CDR1 MNHNY, CDR2 SVGAGI (reference sequence). V was pared by 2 bases and J by 9 bases, with 11 bases between. The CDR3 extends over 13 amino acids. As DNA, the CDR3 is TGTGCCAGCAGTTACAATGAAGGGCGTGAGCAGTTCTTC. Amino acids: CASSYNEGREQFF.

The gene calls are TRBV5-1 and TRBJ1-6; possibly TRBD1 for D (5 bases). CDR1 and CDR2 (germline): SGHRS, YFSETQ. V was pared by 0 bases and J by 13 bases, with 11 bases between. CDR3 size: 13 residues. CDR3 amino acids: CASSLVEGRPLHF. The CDR3 coding sequence is TGCGCCAGCAGCTTGGTGGAGGGACGGCCCCTCCACTTT.

Concerning this clone itself: At one of its ends the junction is not consistent with the germline gene, which may arise from a read error. The chain links TRBV2 to TRBJ2-7; TRBD2 matches 7 bases. The CDR3 sequence is 15 residues long. In germline, CDR1 is SNHLY, CDR2 FYNNEI. CDR3 in amino acids: CASREEVSGAYEQYF. The CDR3 region has the DNA TGTGCCAGCAGGGAAGAAGTCAGCGGGGCCTACGAGCAGTACTTC.

This sequence joins TRBV21-1 and TRBJ2-3; TRBD2 reflects the table's D call only, with no check against the DNA. TRBV21-1 is flagged as a pseudogene. The CDR3 extends over 15 amino acids. The CDR3 nucleotides read TGTGCCAGCAGCAAGCTAGCGGGGGACACAGATACGCAGTATTTT. This translates into CASSKLAGDTDTQYF.

This clone was counted a single time. The CDR3, as DNA: TGTGCCAGTAGGGACAGTTTCCTCTATGGCTACACCTTC. Encoded protein: CASRDSFLYGYTF. This chain links TRBV2 with TRBJ1-2, with 7 positions matching TRBD1. The CDR3 sequence is 13 residues long. V shed 9 bases, J shed 4 bases, and the junction held 8 bases outside the gene matches. Germline V gene sequence: CDR1 SNHLY, CDR2 FYNNEI.

V gene TRBV19 combines with J gene TRBJ1-4, with D perhaps matching TRBD1 (5 bases). CDR1 is LNHDA and CDR2 is SQIVND in the germline V gene (reference sequence). The CDR3 length is 15 residues. V lost 2 bases and J lost 8, with 15 bases in between. The CDR3 region has the DNA TGTGCCAGTAGTATACCGGGACTCGGTGGAGAAAAACTGTTTTTT. Translated, it gives CASSIPGLGGEKLFF.

This clone showed up just a few times. V is TRBV7-3 and J is TRBJ1-1; tentative D call: TRBD1 (5 bases). V gave up 5 bases and J gave up 8 bases, with 15 bases separating them. Germline lookup yields CDR1 SGHTA and CDR2 FQGTGA. This CDR3 contains 13 residues. CDR3 nucleotide sequence: TGTGCCAGCAGCATGACAGCCAGCACGGAAGCTTTCTTT. Amino acids: CASSMTASTEAFF.

The chain has TRBV11-2 and TRBJ2-1; tentative D call: TRBD2 (6 bases). Deletions cut 6 bases from V and 10 bases from J, with 10 bases between. The germline V gene encodes CDR1 SGHAT and CDR2 FQNNGV. The CDR3 contains 11 residues. The CDR3 region has the DNA TGTGCCAGCAGGGGACGGGGGGAGCAGTTCTTC. This codes for CASRGRGEQFF.

The chain recombines TRBV16 with TRBJ1-5; D remains unclear. The V end was cut by 4 bases, the J end by 5 bases, with 12 bases between. The CDR3 has 14 residues. Germline CDR1 KGHSY, CDR2 FQNENV. CDR3 amino acids: CASSPGYGDQPQHF. The CDR3 coding sequence is TGTGCCAGCAGCCCAGGTTATGGAGATCAGCCCCAGCATTTT.

The rearrangement joins TRBV7-2 to TRBJ2-5, with D perhaps matching TRBD2 (7 bases). The CDR3 sequence is 15 residues long. The V end lost 7 bases, the J end lost 1 base, and 16 bases lay between the germline ends. Germline CDR1 and CDR2: SGHTA and FQGNSA. CDR3 sequence (DNA): TGTGCCAGCATCAGGTCTGCGGGGGCCCAAGAGACCCAGTACTTC. Its protein is CASIRSAGAQETQYF.

The J gene is TRBJ2-1, the V gene TRBV29-1; TRBD2 agrees at 11 bases. This CDR3 has 15 amino acids. The J segment lost 4 bases and the V segment lost 2 bases, leaving 4 bases of the junction unmatched. CDR1 and CDR2 (germline): SQVTM, ANQGSEA. The CDR3 sequence is CSVELAGGNYNEQFF. The CDR3 coding sequence is TGCAGCGTTGAATTAGCGGGGGGGAATTACAATGAGCAGTTCTTC.

The chain carries TRBV6-6 and TRBJ2-7, with 7 bases lining up with TRBD2. The ends lost 0 bases at V and 0 bases at J; junction bases unmatched: 5. Looked up from germline, CDR1 is MNHNY and CDR2 is SVGAGI (reference sequence). CDR3 size: 16 residues. This chain's CDR3 is CASSYSFAGVSYEQYF. Here the CDR3 DNA reads TGTGCCAGCAGTTACTCGTTCGCGGGGGTCTCCTACGAGCAGTACTTC.

This sequence joins TRBV4-2 and TRBJ2-3; possibly TRBD1 or TRBD2 for D (5 bases each). The CDR3 consists of 15 residues. Germline CDR1 LGHNA, CDR2 YNFKEQ. Trimming pared 0 bases from V and 4 bases from J, leaving 11 bases between. The CDR3 is CASSQDWRGADTQYF. In DNA form, the CDR3 reads TGTGCCAGCAGCCAAGATTGGCGAGGGGCAGATACGCAGTATTTT.

The V gene is TRBV3-1 (or the pseudogene TRBV3-2), the J gene TRBJ1-2, with D possibly matching TRBD1 (6 bases). The germline V gene has CDR1 LGHDT and CDR2 YNNKEL (reference sequence). The CDR3 spans 17 residues. V gave up 3 bases and J gave up 2 bases, with 19 bases separating them. The chain's CDR3 is CASSHLTPGQNNYGYTF. CDR3 bases: TGTGCCAGCAGCCACTTGACGCCGGGACAAAACAACTATGGCTACACCTTC.